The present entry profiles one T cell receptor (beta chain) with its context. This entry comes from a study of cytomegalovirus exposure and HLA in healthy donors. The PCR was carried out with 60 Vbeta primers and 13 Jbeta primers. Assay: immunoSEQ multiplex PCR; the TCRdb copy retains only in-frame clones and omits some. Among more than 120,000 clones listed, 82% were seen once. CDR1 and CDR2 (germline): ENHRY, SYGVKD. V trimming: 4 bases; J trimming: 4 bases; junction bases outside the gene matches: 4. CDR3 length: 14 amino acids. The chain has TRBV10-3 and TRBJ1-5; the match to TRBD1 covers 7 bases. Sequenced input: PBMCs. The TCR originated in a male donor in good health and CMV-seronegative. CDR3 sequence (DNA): TGTGCCATCAGTGGCGGGACAGTTAATCAGCCCCAGCATTTT. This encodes CAISGGTVNQPQHF.